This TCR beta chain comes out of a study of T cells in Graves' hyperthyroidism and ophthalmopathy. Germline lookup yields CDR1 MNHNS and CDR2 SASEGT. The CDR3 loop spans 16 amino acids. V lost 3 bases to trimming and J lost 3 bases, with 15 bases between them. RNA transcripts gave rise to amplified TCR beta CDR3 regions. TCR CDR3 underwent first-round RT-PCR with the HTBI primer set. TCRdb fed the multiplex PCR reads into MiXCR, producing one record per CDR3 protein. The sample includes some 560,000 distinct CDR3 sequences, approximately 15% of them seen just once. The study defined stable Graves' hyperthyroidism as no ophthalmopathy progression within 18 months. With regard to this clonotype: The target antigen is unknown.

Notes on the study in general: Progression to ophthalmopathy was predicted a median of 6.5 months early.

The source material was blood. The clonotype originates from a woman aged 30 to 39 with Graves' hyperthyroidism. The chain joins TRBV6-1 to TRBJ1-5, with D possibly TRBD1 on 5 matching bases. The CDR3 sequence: CASSERAGVINQPQHF. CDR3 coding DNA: TGTGCCAGCAGTGAGAGGGCGGGGGTTATCAATCAGCCCCAGCATTTT.